The subject of this entry is one TCR beta chain. What it binds is unknown. The V and J ends lost 2 bases and 2 bases, in that order; junction bases with no gene match: 7. Germline CDR1 MNHEY, CDR2 SMNVEV (reference sequence). The CDR3 sequence is 16 residues long. This record belongs to a study of OX40 agonist ivuxolimab in advanced cancers. General study points: Fewer expanded clones were found on average in CD4+ than in CD8+ T cells.

Here immunoSEQ multiplex PCR was the method, and the copy in TCRdb shows in-frame clones only, minus some. This sample carries roughly 19,000 clones, 60% to 80% of them seen once, and the ten largest clones take under 20%. The V and J genes are TRBV27 and TRBJ2-7, with 9 positions matching TRBD2. Sequencing used CD4+ or CD8+ T cells sorted from blood, obtained in a trial of the OX40 agonist ivuxolimab. This clonotype was obtained from an adult with an advanced solid tumor such as melanoma, head and neck, liver or kidney cancer. The CDR3 reads CASSLGTSPDTYEQYF. The CDR3 bases are TGTGCCAGCAGTTTAGGGACTAGCCCTGACACCTACGAGCAGTACTTC.